This T cell receptor (beta chain) was sequenced during a study of T cell clonotyping in hematopoietic cell transplantation. This clone showed up just a few times. What it binds is unknown. Study findings and constraints: Graft donor and pretransplant recipient Inverse Simpson Index values predicted broader posttransplant TCR diversity. No sorting was done, leaving CD4 and CD8 contributions mixed.

This sample's time point: recipient sample about 28 days before transplant, after cytoreduction. Recipient blood drawn about 28 days pretransplant and days 30, 100, 180 after. The protocol was immunoSEQ multiplex PCR, while the TCRdb copy is restricted to in-frame clones and leaves out a portion. This sample has some 13,000 clones, with roughly 83% found just once. Germline V gene data show CDR1 as MNHEY and CDR2 as SMNVEV (reference sequence). There are 14 residues in the CDR3. Trimming pared 5 bases from V and 10 bases from J, leaving 15 bases between. The sample consisted of peripheral blood mononuclear cells, taken before stem cell transplant. The chain uses TRBV27 and TRBJ1-6, with D possibly being TRBD1 (5 bases). This receptor was identified in a man between 60 and 75 years old with acute myeloid leukemia. Some clones in this sample may be carry-over from other donors' samples. As DNA, the CDR3 is TGTGCCAGCAGTCCCCTTGGGGCCAACTCACCCCTCCACTTT. It encodes CASSPLGANSPLHF.